This T cell receptor (beta chain) was documented in a study of radiation and T cells in renal cell carcinoma. Study as a whole: Nephrectomy followed 15 Gy stereotactic body radiation by 4 weeks.

TCRdb's table, derived via immunoSEQ multiplex PCR, lists solely in-frame clones and lacks some. Counted here are 150,000 to 190,000 clones, roughly 90% occurring once; the ten biggest clones make up approximately 12%. To note about this clone: The antigen is unknown.

This sample's time point: blood 2 weeks post-SBRT. Specified treatment: 15 Gy SBRT to primary tumor, nephrectomy 4 weeks later. Serial blood draws occurred at baseline and 2 and 4 weeks post-SBRT. This renal cell carcinoma was of the clear cell type. Germline CDR1 is KGHSH and CDR2 is LQKENI. The V segment lost 3 bases and the J segment 1 base; nucleotides outside the gene matches: 2. This CDR3 has 16 amino acids. Study-wide results and limits: From baseline, blood top tumor clonotypes peaked at 2 weeks post-radiation.

Sequences were derived from blood, sampled from a patient whose treatment included radiotherapy and nephrectomy. The clonotype originates from a woman between 50 and 59 years old with renal cell carcinoma. The gene calls are TRBV18 and TRBJ1-6; 8 nucleotides align to TRBD1. The DNA of the CDR3 is TGTGCCAGCTCACCGCGACAGGGGTCCTATAATTCACCCCTCCACTTT. This codes for CASSPRQGSYNSPLHF.